What follows describes a single T cell receptor beta chain. The antigen it binds to is not known. No much larger clonotype is one base removed from it; base qualities were not supplied. The sample belongs to a study of T cell repertoires in aging, cancer and after chemotherapy (dated by TCRdb to the late 2010s). At the level of the whole study: Six donor age groups were covered, ranging from 30 or younger up to 70 or older, and each group contained at least three individuals. Healthy donor control TCR repertoires were recorded over several months to years and showed clear clonal overlap across re-sampling. The full dataset contained 8.5 million to 10 million TCR reads. Peripheral blood TCR beta repertoires from healthy donors and cancer patients were profiled to examine immunoaging and T cell reconstitution after chemotherapy. A cohort of around 210 cancer patients (roughly 90 with hematological and around 120 with solid cancers) was assembled, and 95 healthy donors were included as a reference group. On the study overall, not on this receptor specifically: According to the authors, the repertoire data do not allow conclusions to be drawn about immunological memory after chemotherapy. An increase in median generation probability over the chemotherapy interval was observed in both cancer cohorts, suggesting that the repertoire was reconstituted through rebound thymic output. Compared with age-matched healthy donors, untreated patients with either hematological or solid cancers had significantly lower TCR diversity in the blood along with higher clonality. In healthy donors, the decline in TCR diversity with age was mainly explained by loss of richness, whereas in cancer patients loss of evenness was also found to contribute.

The CDR3 spans 12 residues, from the cysteine through the phenylalanine. Only CDR3 DNA remains: 36 bases, in frame from the first base. V was cut back by 5 bases and J by 4 bases, leaving a gap of 7 bases between them. Genomic DNA extracted from peripheral blood, rather than sorted cells or RNA, was used as the source for amplification of TCR beta rearrangements. Rearranged TRB sequences spanning V, D and J segments were amplified by multiplex touch-down PCR using a mixed TRB-A/B primer pool. Illumina adapters and sample indices were attached to the amplicons in two consecutive PCR reactions using Phusion HS II polymerase. Amplicons were gel-purified with the NucleoSpin Gel and PCR Clean-up kit, then checked with Qubit and an Agilent 2100 Bioanalyzer. Sequencing of the libraries was done on an Illumina MiSeq with paired-end, single-indexed 600-cycle runs. Per the original workflow: MiXCR versions 2.12 and 3.0.5 were used to process the TRB sequences. Each unique CDR3 nucleotide sequence was treated as one clone, and only productive sequences with two or more reads were kept. Repertoire metrics included Shannon diversity, evenness, clonality (one minus evenness), and alpha-parameterized diversity profiles from alpha 0 to 5. The IGoR algorithm was used to calculate generation probabilities for clones in the paired samples taken before and after chemotherapy. TCRdb passed the public sequencing reads through fastp at Q25 and MiXCR, retaining productive beta sequences. Records with the same CDR3 protein are collapsed into one entry carrying the most frequent genes and DNA. The V and J calls follow TCRdb's processing rather than the paper's. A total of 10,000 to 15,000 distinct CDR3 sequences appear in this sample, 31% of them only once. The ten top clones hold roughly 9.1% of the sample.

Sequencing was done on a sample of blood. This chain is built from TRBV12-3 or TRBV12-4 and TRBJ2-3; the D segment cannot be called with confidence. The receptor was derived from a human donor in good health. The donor label of this sample is uncertain. The CDR3 corresponds to CASSTSSDTQYF. Here is the DNA: TGTGCCAGCAGTACAAGTTCAGATACGCAGTATTTT.